This T cell receptor (beta chain) stems from a study of blood T cell repertoires in COVID-19. Looking at the study overall: PBMCs, B-cell-depleted T cells, or T cells provided the cDNA or gDNA that made up the material.

Germline V gene sequence: CDR1 KGHSH, CDR2 LQKENI. CDR3 length: 16 amino acids. J gave up 4 bases and V 3 bases, and 10 bases lay outside the gene matches. How the authors handled the data: Reference gene primer amplification gave estimated nucleated cell counts. Clones were sequenced by immunoSEQ multiplex PCR, and TCRdb holds only the in-frame ones, with some missing. Clone size and the V and J calls come from that table; the DNA yielded D and trimming. The sample lists some 250,000 clones; approximately 87% were seen once. Sequenced: peripheral blood. This TCR derives from a man between 60 and 70 years old with acute or convalescent COVID-19. V is TRBV18 and J is TRBJ2-5; 8 bases agree with TRBD2. The CDR3 nucleotides read TGTGCCAGCTCACCCGCTAGCGGGTTGGCCCCAGAGACCCAGTACTTC. Translating gives CASSPASGLAPETQYF. The full variable domain, its missing parts supplied by reference TRBV18 and TRBJ2-5, is NAGVMQNPRHLVRRRGQEARLRCSPMKGHSHVYWYRQLPEEGLKFMVYLQKENIIDESGMPKERFSAEFPKEGPSILRIQQVVRGDSAAYFCASSPASGLAPETQYFGPGTRLLVL.